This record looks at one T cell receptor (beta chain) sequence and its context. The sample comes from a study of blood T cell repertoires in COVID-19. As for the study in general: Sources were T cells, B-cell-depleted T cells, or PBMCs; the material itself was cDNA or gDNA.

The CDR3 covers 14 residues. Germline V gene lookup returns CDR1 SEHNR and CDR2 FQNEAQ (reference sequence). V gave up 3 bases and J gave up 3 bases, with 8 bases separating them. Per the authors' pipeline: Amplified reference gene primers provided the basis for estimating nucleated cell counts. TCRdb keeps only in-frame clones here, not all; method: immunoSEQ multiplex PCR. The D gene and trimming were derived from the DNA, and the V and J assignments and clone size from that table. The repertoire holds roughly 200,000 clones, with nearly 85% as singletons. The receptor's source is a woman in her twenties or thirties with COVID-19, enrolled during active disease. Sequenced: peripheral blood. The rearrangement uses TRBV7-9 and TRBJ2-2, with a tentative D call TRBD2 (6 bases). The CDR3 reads CASSLTGDTGELFF. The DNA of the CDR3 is TGTGCCAGCAGCTTGACGGGGGACACCGGGGAGCTGTTTTTT.